A selection of T cell receptor beta chains follows, all from one sample in a study of cytomegalovirus exposure and HLA in healthy donors. Profiled with immunoSEQ multiplex PCR; TCRdb holds only in-frame clones, not every one. The sample carries 100,000 to 150,000 clones, 74% recorded once. Sequencing was performed on PBMCs. Receptors were obtained from a woman in her forties or fifties in good health and CMV-seropositive. CDR3s include the opening cysteine and the closing phenylalanine or tryptophan. A D gene is named only where the DNA matches it firmly. Expanded clones get a size class; other rows say once, few or many, or leave the size out.

v_gene,d_gene,j_gene,abundance,CDR3aa,CDR3nt
TRBV9,.,TRBJ2-3,.,CASSAVTSADTQYF,TGTGCCAGCAGCGCCGTGACTAGTGCAGATACGCAGTATTTT
TRBV2,TRBD1,TRBJ1-1,.,CASSGQGNVNTEAFF,TGTGCCAGCAGTGGACAGGGTAATGTGAACACTGAAGCTTTCTTT
TRBV6-1,.,TRBJ1-6,.,CASSIDRSNSPLHF,TGTGCCAGCAGTATTGACAGGAGTAATTCACCCCTCCACTTT
TRBV7-3,.,TRBJ2-5,.,CASSSGGEETQYF,TGTGCCAGCAGCTCTGGCGGGGAAGAGACCCAGTACTTC
TRBV25-1,.,TRBJ2-3,.,CASSLADTQYF,TGTGCCAGCAGTTTAGCAGATACGCAGTATTTT
TRBV7-8,.,TRBJ2-1,.,CASSLARDNEQFF,TGTGCCAGCAGCTTAGCCAGGGACAATGAGCAGTTCTTC
TRBV2,TRBD1,TRBJ1-4,.,CASKQGAVGTNEKLFF,TGTGCCAGCAAACAGGGGGCAGTAGGAACTAATGAAAAACTGTTTTTT
TRBV7-8,TRBD1,TRBJ2-2,.,CASNPDRTVSATENTGELFF,TGTGCCAGCAACCCGGACAGGACCGTTTCCGCAACCGAGAACACCGGGGAGCTGTTTTTT
TRBV7-3,TRBD2,TRBJ2-5,.,CASSPSAGGRETQYF,TGTGCCAGCAGCCCTTCTGCGGGGGGGCGGGAGACCCAGTACTTC
TRBV18,.,TRBJ1-2,.,CASSSSQGGYTF,TGTGCCAGCTCATCCTCCCAGGGTGGCTACACCTTC
TRBV7-2,.,TRBJ2-2,.,CASSYQGGPNTGELFF,TGTGCCAGCAGCTACCAGGGGGGCCCGAACACCGGGGAGCTGTTTTTT
TRBV18,.,TRBJ2-5,.,CASSSARGAEGETQYF,TGTGCCAGCTCTTCAGCCCGGGGGGCTGAAGGGGAGACCCAGTACTTC
TRBV7-3,TRBD2,TRBJ2-2,.,CASSPKSAGGTGELFF,TGTGCCAGCAGCCCAAAGTCAGCGGGAGGGACCGGGGAGCTGTTTTTT
TRBV2,TRBD1,TRBJ1-1,.,CASSPDRDTEAFF,TGTGCCAGCAGTCCCGACAGGGACACTGAAGCTTTCTTT
TRBV2,.,TRBJ2-3,once,CASSEWGRTDTQYF,TGTGCCAGCAGTGAATGGGGGCGCACAGATACGCAGTATTTT
TRBV27,TRBD2,TRBJ2-7,few,CASSYRRGDYEQYF,TGTGCCAGCAGTTACCGGCGGGGGGACTACGAGCAGTACTTC
TRBV7-2,TRBD2,TRBJ2-3,.,CASSLVSGGTDTQYF,TGTGCCAGCAGCTTAGTCAGCGGGGGAACAGATACGCAGTATTTT
TRBV19,.,TRBJ2-4,.,CASSMPLQAVAKNIQYF,TGTGCCAGTAGTATGCCCCTACAAGCGGTAGCCAAAAACATTCAGTACTTC
TRBV15,.,TRBJ2-5,.,CATSRDREETQYF,TGTGCCACCAGCAGAGATCGGGAAGAGACCCAGTACTTC
TRBV5-1,.,TRBJ1-2,few,CASSPTLTGRYGYTF,TGCGCCAGCAGCCCGACATTGACAGGACGCTATGGCTACACCTTC
TRBV10-3,TRBD1,TRBJ2-5,.,CAISDGTGLETQYF,TGTGCCATCAGTGACGGGACAGGTCTTGAGACCCAGTACTTC
TRBV7-8,.,TRBJ1-4,.,CASSRGTYDEKLFF,TGTGCCAGCAGCAGAGGGACTTACGATGAAAAACTGTTTTTT
TRBV28,TRBD1,TRBJ2-4,.,CASSLGTAKVAKNIQYF,TGTGCCAGCAGTTTAGGGACAGCCAAAGTAGCCAAAAACATTCAGTACTTC
TRBV6-1,.,TRBJ1-3,.,CASSEAGPGTTIYF,TGTGCCAGCAGTGAAGCGGGACCGGGGACAACCATATATTTT
TRBV12-5,TRBD1,TRBJ1-3,.,CASVLGQGSGNTIYF,TGTGCTAGTGTCCTAGGACAGGGCTCGGGAAACACCATATATTTT
TRBV7-6,.,TRBJ1-4,.,CASRQSDRTNEKLFF,TGTGCCAGCAGACAGTCCGATAGGACTAATGAAAAACTGTTTTTT
TRBV6-1,.,TRBJ1-2,once,CASSEVGSTSGTF,TGTGCCAGCAGTGAAGTCGGCAGTACCTCGGGTACCTTC
TRBV2,.,TRBJ1-1,.,CASSEDNWGVWTEAFF,TGTGCCAGCAGTGAAGATAATTGGGGGGTGTGGACTGAAGCTTTCTTT
TRBV7-8,TRBD1,TRBJ1-2,.,CASSSDRAYGYTF,TGTGCCAGCAGCTCGGACAGGGCCTATGGCTACACCTTC
TRBV7-8,TRBD1,TRBJ1-2,.,CASSLGTGGSTEGYTF,TGTGCCAGCAGCTTAGGAACAGGGGGCTCGACGGAAGGCTACACCTTC
TRBV5-1,.,TRBJ2-3,.,CASSLAGTDTQYF,TGCGCCAGCAGCTTGGCCGGCACAGATACGCAGTATTTT
TRBV7-9,TRBD1,TRBJ1-5,.,CSSSSSRGTGFYQPQHF,TGTTCCAGCAGCTCTAGCAGAGGGACAGGGTTTTATCAGCCCCAGCATTTT
TRBV5-6,TRBD2,TRBJ2-3,.,CASSFLAGDTTDTQYF,TGTGCCAGCAGCTTCTTAGCGGGGGATACCACAGATACGCAGTATTTT
TRBV4-2,.,TRBJ1-6,few,CASSQVYEFWNSPLHF,TGTGCCAGCAGCCAAGTTTATGAGTTCTGGAATTCACCCCTCCACTTT
TRBV6-5,TRBD1,TRBJ1-4,.,CASSYSGTGVNEKLFF,TGTGCCAGCAGTTACTCGGGGACAGGGGTGAATGAAAAACTGTTTTTT
TRBV6-5,TRBD2,TRBJ2-1,.,CASSSPGGKDEQFF,TGTGCCAGCAGTTCGCCCGGGGGGAAGGATGAGCAGTTCTTC
TRBV5-4,TRBD2,TRBJ2-2,.,CASSLVWASGGAGELFF,TGTGCCAGCAGCTTGGTCTGGGCTAGCGGGGGGGCCGGGGAGCTGTTTTTT
TRBV14,.,TRBJ2-5,.,CASSPRWRGVETQYF,TGTGCCAGCAGCCCGCGTTGGCGGGGCGTTGAGACCCAGTACTTC
TRBV6-5,TRBD1,TRBJ2-7,.,CASRFTGAYEQYF,TGTGCCAGCAGGTTCACAGGGGCCTACGAGCAGTACTTC
TRBV28,TRBD1,TRBJ1-5,once,CASSLGQGSLGNQPQHF,TGTGCCAGCAGTTTGGGACAGGGTTCGTTAGGCAATCAGCCCCAGCATTTT
TRBV4-3,TRBD1,TRBJ1-5,.,CASSPGDRADQPQHF,TGCGCCAGCAGCCCAGGGGACAGGGCCGATCAGCCCCAGCATTTT
TRBV29-1,TRBD1,TRBJ2-5,.,CSADRRGSGETQYF,TGCAGCGCGGACCGCAGGGGGTCGGGGGAGACCCAGTACTTC
TRBV27,.,TRBJ2-6,.,CASSLVASGANVLTF,TGTGCCAGCAGTTTAGTGGCTTCTGGGGCCAACGTCCTGACTTTC
TRBV11-2,.,TRBJ2-1,.,CASSLAGTYNEQFF,TGTGCCAGCAGCTTAGCGGGGACCTACAATGAGCAGTTCTTC
TRBV29-1,.,TRBJ2-5,.,CSVEAEVETQYF,TGCAGCGTTGAAGCGGAGGTTGAGACCCAGTACTTC
TRBV5-1,TRBD1,TRBJ2-2,.,CASSLRPGTGAGTGELFF,TGCGCCAGCAGCCTACGTCCCGGGACAGGGGCGGGCACCGGGGAGCTGTTTTTT
TRBV6-5,.,TRBJ1-2,.,CASSLGGLYGYTF,TGTGCCAGCAGTCTGGGGGGGCTCTATGGCTACACCTTC
TRBV30,TRBD1,TRBJ1-3,.,CAWSVRTGGGNTIYF,TGTGCCTGGAGTGTGAGGACAGGGGGCGGAAACACCATATATTTT
TRBV5-6,.,TRBJ2-7,.,CASSLGGLPYEQYF,TGTGCCAGCAGCTTGGGGGGGCTACCCTACGAGCAGTACTTC
TRBV10-2,.,TRBJ2-5,.,CASGGRGHLRETQYF,TGCGCTTCCGGGGGGCGGGGGCACCTGCGAGAGACCCAGTACTTC
TRBV10-2,.,TRBJ2-7,.,CASSSSGRPSYEQYF,TGCGCCAGCAGTAGCAGCGGGCGCCCCTCCTACGAGCAGTACTTC